The clone carrying this TCR beta chain has only a few counts. Its antigen is unknown. The protocol was immunoSEQ multiplex PCR, while the TCRdb copy is restricted to in-frame clones and leaves out a portion. This sample has about 67,000 clones; around 80% occur once, and the top ten carry around 20%. This entry is derived from a study of T cell responses to AZD1222 COVID-19 vaccine. Study summary: Second-dose schedules of about 4 or about 12 weeks were combined.

Study results and caveats: Baseline serology detected seropositivity in only six AZD1222 recipients. A mostly white British donor set with more females was recruited, and clonal diversity was possibly underestimated. The CD4 TCRs associated with vaccination extended across spike and predominated at 160-218 and 743-854.

Trimming removed 3 bases at V and 0 bases at J, with 9 bases between. Germline V gene sequence: CDR1 SGHNT, CDR2 YYREEE (reference sequence). The length of the CDR3 is 14 residues. This material consisted of peripheral blood, taken on day 0 of AZD1222 vaccination. The source of this sequence is an adult in good health. The chain recombines TRBV5-4 with TRBJ1-2; a weak D match, TRBD1 (6 bases). CDR3 coding DNA: TGTGCCAGCAGCTGGACAGAAGCTAACTATGGCTACACCTTC. This gives the protein CASSWTEANYGYTF.